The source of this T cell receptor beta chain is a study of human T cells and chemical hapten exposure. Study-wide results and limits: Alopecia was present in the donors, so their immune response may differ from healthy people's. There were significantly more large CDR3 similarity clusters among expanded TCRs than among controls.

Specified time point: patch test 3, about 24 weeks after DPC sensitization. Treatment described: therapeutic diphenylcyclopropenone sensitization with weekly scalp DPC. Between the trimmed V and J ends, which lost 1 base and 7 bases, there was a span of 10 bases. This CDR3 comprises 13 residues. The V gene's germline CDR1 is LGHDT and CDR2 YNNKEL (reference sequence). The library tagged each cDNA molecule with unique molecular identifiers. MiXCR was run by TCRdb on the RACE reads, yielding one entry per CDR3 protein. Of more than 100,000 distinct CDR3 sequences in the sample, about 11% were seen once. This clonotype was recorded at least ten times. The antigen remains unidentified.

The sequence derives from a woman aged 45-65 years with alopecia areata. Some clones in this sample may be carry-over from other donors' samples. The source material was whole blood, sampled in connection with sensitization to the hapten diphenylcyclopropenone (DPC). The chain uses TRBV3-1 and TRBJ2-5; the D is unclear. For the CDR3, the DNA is TGTGCCAGCAGCCAAGTCGACGGTGGGACCCAGTACTTC. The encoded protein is CASSQVDGGTQYF.